The source of this TCR beta chain is a study of blood T cell repertoires in COVID-19. Across the whole study: T cells, B-cell-depleted T cells, or PBMCs provided the cDNA or gDNA that served as material.

Only a few counts were recorded for this clone. In the authors' methods: Nucleated cell number was recorded as an estimate derived from reference gene primer amplification. Using immunoSEQ multiplex PCR, the repertoire was profiled, and TCRdb retains in-frame clones only, with some absent. From that table come the V and J calls and clone size; the DNA was used to work out D and trimming. This sample has 110,000 to 150,000 clones, with over 75% found just once. V was shortened by 1 base and J by 1 base, with 8 bases between the two germline ends. The CDR3 has 15 residues. The germline V gene encodes CDR1 SGHVS and CDR2 FNYEAQ.

This sequence originates from a woman aged 55-70 years with active COVID-19. Sequencing was carried out using peripheral blood. The chain recombines TRBV7-6 with TRBJ1-3; unclear D gene. Written as DNA, the CDR3 is TGTGCCAGCAGCTTAGGCGAAGATTCTGGAAACACCATATATTTT. Protein product: CASSLGEDSGNTIYF.